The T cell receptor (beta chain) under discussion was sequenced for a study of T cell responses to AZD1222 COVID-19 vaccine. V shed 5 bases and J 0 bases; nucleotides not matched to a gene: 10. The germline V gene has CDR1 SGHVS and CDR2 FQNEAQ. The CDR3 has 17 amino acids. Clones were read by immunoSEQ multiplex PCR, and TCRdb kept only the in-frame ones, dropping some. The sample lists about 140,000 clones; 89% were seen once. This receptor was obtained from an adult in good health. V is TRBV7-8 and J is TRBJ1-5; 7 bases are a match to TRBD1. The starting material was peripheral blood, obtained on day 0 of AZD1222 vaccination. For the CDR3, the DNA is TGTGCCAGCAGCATTGCCCCCGGGACAGATAGCAATCAGCCCCAGCATTTT. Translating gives CASSIAPGTDSNQPQHF.